This T cell receptor beta chain was retrieved from a study of T cell repertoires in cytomegalovirus infection. On the study more broadly: HLA-B-restricted CMV epitopes that are well studied were used alongside recently identified HLA-C-restricted ones. Both a matching HLA type and CMV infection were indicated by public TCR beta signatures. Study outcomes and limitations: Cumulative public TCR beta family frequency identified CMV carriers with the relevant HLA. CMV-specific HLA-C-restricted TCR beta clonotypes dominated the ex vivo response.

For this clonotype: Its specificity is not known.

Germline CDR1 MNHEY, CDR2 SMNVEV (reference sequence). The germline V and J ends were trimmed by 0 bases and 2 bases, with 18 bases remaining between them. This CDR3 has 18 amino acids. MiXCR, run by TCRdb on the reads, gives a single entry per CDR3 protein. The sample includes about half a million distinct CDR3 sequences, 42% of them seen just once. The origin of this receptor is a human donor in good health (CMV status not recorded). Some clones in this sample may be carry-over from other donors' samples. This chain connects TRBV27 to TRBJ2-3, with D tentatively TRBD2 (6 bases). The input for sequencing was cultured PBMCs, taken from culture after CMV antigen stimulation. CDR3 DNA: TGTGCCAGCAGTTTATCGGCACCTCCGGGACTTCCCACAGATACGCAGTATTTT. Residues: CASSLSAPPGLPTDTQYF.